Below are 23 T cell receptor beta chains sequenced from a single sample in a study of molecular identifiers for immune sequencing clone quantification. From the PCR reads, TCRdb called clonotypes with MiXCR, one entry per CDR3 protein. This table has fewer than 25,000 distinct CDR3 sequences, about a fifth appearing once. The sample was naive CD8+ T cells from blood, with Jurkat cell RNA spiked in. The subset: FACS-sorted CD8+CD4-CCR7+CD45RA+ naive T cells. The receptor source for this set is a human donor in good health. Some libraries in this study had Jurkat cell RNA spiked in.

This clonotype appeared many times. The CDR3 nucleotides are TGTGCCAGCAGTTTAGTTTCATGGTCCGGGACCCCCTACGAGCAGTACTTC. This encodes CASSLVSWSGTPYEQYF. This sequence joins TRBV12-3 or TRBV12-4 and TRBJ2-7; D tentatively fits TRBD1 or TRBD2 (5 bases each). The CDR3 sequence is 17 residues long. V was trimmed by 1 base and J by 2 bases, leaving 18 bases between them.

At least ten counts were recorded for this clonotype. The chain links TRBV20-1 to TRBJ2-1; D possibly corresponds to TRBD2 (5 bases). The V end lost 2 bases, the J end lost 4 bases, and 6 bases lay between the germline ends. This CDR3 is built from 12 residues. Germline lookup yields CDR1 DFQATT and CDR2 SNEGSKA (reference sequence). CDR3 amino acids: CSARSGYNEQFF. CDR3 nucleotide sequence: TGCAGTGCTAGATCGGGATACAATGAGCAGTTCTTC.

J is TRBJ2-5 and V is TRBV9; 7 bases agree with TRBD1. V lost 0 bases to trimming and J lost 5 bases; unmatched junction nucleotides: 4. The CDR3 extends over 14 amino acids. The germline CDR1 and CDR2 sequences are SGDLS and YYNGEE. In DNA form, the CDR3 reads TGTGCCAGCAGCGTAGAAGGGGGCTATGAGACCCAGTACTTC. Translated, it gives CASSVEGGYETQYF.

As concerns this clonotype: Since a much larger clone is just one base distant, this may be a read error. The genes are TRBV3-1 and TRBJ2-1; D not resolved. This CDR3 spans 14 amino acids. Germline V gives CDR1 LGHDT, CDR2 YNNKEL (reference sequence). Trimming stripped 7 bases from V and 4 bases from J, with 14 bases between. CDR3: CASTVQALYNEQFF. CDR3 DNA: TGTGCCAGCACCGTGCAGGCGCTTTACAATGAGCAGTTCTTC.

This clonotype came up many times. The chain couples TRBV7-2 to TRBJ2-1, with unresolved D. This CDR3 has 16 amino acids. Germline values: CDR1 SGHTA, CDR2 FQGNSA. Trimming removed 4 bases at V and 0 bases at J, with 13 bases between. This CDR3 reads CASSSIELSSYNEQFF. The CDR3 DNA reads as TGTGCCAGCAGCTCGATAGAGTTGAGCTCCTACAATGAGCAGTTCTTC.

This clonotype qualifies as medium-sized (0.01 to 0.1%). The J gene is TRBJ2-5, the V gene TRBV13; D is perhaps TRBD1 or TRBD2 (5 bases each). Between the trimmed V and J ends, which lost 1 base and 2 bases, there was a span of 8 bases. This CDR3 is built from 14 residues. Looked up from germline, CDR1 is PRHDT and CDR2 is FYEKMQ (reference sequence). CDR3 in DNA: TGTGCCAGCAGCTTAGTGGGACGACAAGAGACCCAGTACTTC. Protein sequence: CASSLVGRQETQYF.

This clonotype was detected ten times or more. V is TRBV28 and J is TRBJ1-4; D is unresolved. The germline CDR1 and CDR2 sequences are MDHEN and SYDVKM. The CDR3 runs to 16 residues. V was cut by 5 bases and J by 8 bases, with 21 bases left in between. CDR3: CASSNPVRPLTEKLFF. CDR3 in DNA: TGTGCCAGCAGTAACCCGGTTAGGCCACTTACGGAAAAACTGTTTTTT.

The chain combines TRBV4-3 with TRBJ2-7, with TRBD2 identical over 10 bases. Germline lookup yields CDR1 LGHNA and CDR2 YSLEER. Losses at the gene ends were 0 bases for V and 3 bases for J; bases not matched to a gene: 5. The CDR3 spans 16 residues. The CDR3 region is CASSQDPSGSVYEQYF. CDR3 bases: TGCGCCAGCAGCCAAGATCCTAGCGGGAGCGTCTACGAGCAGTACTTC.

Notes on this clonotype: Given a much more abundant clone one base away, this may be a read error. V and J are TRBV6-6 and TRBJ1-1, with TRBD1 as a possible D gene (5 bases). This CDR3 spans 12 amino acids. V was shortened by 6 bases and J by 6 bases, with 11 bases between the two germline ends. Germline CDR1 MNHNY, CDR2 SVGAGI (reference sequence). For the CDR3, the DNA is TGTGCCAGCAGCCCCGGGGGACCTGAAGCTTTCTTT. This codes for CASSPGGPEAFF.

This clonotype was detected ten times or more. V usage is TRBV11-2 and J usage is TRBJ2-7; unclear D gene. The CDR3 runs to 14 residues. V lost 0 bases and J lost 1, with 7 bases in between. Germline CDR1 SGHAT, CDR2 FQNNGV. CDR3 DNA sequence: TGTGCCAGCAGCTTAGATTTGGGGTCCTACGAGCAGTACTTC. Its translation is CASSLDLGSYEQYF.

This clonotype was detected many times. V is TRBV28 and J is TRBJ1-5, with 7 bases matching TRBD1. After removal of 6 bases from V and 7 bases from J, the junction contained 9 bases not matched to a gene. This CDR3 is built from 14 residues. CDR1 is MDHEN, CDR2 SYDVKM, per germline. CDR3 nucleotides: TGTGCCAGCAGCCTACCCCGGGACAGACAGCCCCAGCATTTT. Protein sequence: CASSLPRDRQPQHF. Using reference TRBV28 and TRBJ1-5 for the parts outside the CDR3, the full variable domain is DVKVTQSSRYLVKRTGEKVFLECVQDMDHENMFWYRQDPGLGLRLIYFSYDVKMKEKGDIPEGYSVSREKKERFSLILESASTNQTSMYLCASSLPRDRQPQHFGDGTRLSIL.

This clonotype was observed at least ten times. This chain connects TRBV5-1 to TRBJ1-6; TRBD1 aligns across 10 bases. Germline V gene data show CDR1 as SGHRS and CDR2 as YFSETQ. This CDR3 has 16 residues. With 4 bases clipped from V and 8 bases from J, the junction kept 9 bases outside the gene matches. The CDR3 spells CASSDRDRGWDSPLHF. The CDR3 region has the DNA TGCGCCAGCAGCGACCGGGACAGGGGTTGGGATTCACCCCTCCACTTT.

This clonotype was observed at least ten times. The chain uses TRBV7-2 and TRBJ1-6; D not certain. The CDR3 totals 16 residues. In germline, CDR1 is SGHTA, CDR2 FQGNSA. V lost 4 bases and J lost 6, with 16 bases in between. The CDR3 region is CASSYHSGSFNSPLHF. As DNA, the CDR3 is TGTGCCAGCAGCTACCATAGTGGCAGCTTTAATTCACCCCTCCACTTT.

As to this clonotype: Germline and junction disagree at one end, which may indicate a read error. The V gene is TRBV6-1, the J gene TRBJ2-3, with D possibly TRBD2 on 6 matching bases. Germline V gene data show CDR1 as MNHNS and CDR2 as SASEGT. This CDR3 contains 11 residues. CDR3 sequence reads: CSTRLTDTQYF. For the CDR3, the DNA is TGCTCGACTAGGCTCACAGATACGCAGTATTTT.

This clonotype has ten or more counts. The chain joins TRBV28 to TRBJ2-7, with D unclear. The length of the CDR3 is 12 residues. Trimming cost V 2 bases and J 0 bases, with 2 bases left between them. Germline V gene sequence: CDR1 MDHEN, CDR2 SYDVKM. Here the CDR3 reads CASSLASYEQYF. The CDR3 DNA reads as TGTGCCAGCAGTTTAGCCTCCTACGAGCAGTACTTC.

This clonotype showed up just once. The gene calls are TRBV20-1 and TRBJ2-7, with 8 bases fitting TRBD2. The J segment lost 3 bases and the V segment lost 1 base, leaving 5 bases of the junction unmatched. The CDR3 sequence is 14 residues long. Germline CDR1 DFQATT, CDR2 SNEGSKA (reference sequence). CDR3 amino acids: CSARGTSGLYEQYF. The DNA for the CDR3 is TGCAGTGCTAGAGGAACTAGCGGCCTCTACGAGCAGTACTTC.

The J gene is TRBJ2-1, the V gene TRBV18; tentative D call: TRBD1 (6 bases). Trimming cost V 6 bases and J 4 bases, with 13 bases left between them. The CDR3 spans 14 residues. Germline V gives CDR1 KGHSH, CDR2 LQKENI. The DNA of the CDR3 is TGTGCCAGCTCTCGACAGGTTGATTACAATGAGCAGTTCTTC. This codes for CASSRQVDYNEQFF.

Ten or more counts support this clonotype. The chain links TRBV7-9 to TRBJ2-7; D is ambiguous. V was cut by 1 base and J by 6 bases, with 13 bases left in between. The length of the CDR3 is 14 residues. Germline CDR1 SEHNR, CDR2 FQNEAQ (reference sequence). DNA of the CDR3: TGTGCCAGCAGCTTAGTTTCCCCTGGTTTCGAGCAGTACTTC. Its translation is CASSLVSPGFEQYF.

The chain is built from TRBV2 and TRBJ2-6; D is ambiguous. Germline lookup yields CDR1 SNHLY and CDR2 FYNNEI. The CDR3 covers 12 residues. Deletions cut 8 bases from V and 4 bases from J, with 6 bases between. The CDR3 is CASFGGANVLTF. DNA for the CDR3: TGTGCCAGCTTTGGGGGGGCCAACGTCCTGACTTTC.

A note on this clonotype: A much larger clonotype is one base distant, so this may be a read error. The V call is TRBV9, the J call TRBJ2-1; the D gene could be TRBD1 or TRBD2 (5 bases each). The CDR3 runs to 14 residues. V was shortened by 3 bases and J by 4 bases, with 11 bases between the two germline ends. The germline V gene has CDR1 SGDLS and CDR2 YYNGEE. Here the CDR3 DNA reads TGTGCCAGCAGCGGAGGGACCTCTTACAATGAGCAGTTCTTC. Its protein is CASSGGTSYNEQFF.

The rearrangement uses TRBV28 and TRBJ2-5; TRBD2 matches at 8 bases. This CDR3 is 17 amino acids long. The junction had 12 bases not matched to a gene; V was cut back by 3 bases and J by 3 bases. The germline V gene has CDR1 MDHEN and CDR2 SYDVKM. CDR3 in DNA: TGTGCCAGCAGTTTCGTCAGCGGGAGTGAGTGGGAAGAGACCCAGTACTTC. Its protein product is CASSFVSGSEWEETQYF.

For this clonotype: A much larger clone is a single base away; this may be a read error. The CDR3 reads CASNELGQVINEQFF. The CDR3 nucleotides read TGTGCCAGCAATGAACTGGGACAGGTGATCAATGAGCAGTTCTTC. J is TRBJ2-1 and V is TRBV2; the match to TRBD1 covers 8 bases. The CDR3 length is 15 residues. Per germline, CDR1 SNHLY and CDR2 FYNNEI.

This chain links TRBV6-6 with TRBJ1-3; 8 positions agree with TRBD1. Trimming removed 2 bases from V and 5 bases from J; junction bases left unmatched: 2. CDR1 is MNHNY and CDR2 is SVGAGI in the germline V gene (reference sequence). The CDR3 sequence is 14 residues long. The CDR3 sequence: CASSYAGGRNTIYF. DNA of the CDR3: TGTGCCAGCAGTTACGCAGGGGGCCGAAACACCATATATTTT.